Following are 20 T cell receptor beta chains from one sample sequenced in a study of T cells in Graves' hyperthyroidism and ophthalmopathy. Researchers took RNA transcripts and amplified the TCR beta CDR3 regions from them. During a first-round RT-PCR of the TCR CDR3, the HTBI primer set was used. TCRdb reprocessed the multiplex PCR reads via MiXCR and lists one record per CDR3 protein. The table has roughly 550,000 distinct CDR3 sequences, 15% to 20% seen once. Source material: blood. Every receptor here comes from a woman aged 30 to 39 with Graves' ophthalmopathy.

In the case of this clonotype: One base away lies a much larger clone, so this may be a sequencing read error. The chain couples TRBV7-8 to TRBJ1-3; D is perhaps TRBD1 (5 bases). From germline, CDR1 is SGHVS and CDR2 FQNEAQ. The CDR3 has 16 residues. The DNA of the CDR3 is TGTGCCAGCAGCGCAACCAGGGTCCAAACTGGAAACGCCATATATTTT. Protein product: CASSATRVQTGNAIYF.

The rearrangement joins TRBV2 to TRBJ2-7; 7 nucleotides agree with TRBD1. V shed 2 bases, J shed 2 bases, and the junction held 6 bases outside the gene matches. Germline-derived CDR1 and CDR2 are SNHLY and FYNNEI. This CDR3 is built from 15 residues. This CDR3 reads CASSESGQGAYEQYF. The CDR3 coding sequence is TGTGCCAGCAGTGAATCGGGGCAGGGGGCCTACGAGCAGTACTTC.

This clonotype has ten or more counts. The chain uses TRBV12-3 or TRBV12-4 and TRBJ2-1; D possibly matches TRBD1 or TRBD2 (5 bases each). Trimming removed 6 bases from V and 9 bases from J, with 18 bases in between. This CDR3 is built from 14 residues. The CDR3 is CASSDLGTAVEQFF. The DNA of the CDR3 is TGTGCCAGCAGCGATCTAGGGACCGCGGTTGAGCAGTTCTTC.

This clonotype has a handful of counts. This sequence joins TRBV30 and TRBJ1-6; 10 nucleotides align to TRBD1. The CDR3 loop spans 15 amino acids. Germline lookup yields CDR1 GTSNPN and CDR2 SVGIG (reference sequence). The V gene end was trimmed by 2 bases and the J gene end by 14 bases; junction bases not matched to a gene: 12. The CDR3 protein is CAWSPLDRGAPTLHF. The CDR3 region has the DNA TGTGCCTGGAGTCCCCTGGACAGGGGGGCGCCGACCCTCCACTTT.

This clonotype showed up many times. CDR3 sequence reads: CASTSKSANTEAFF. Here the CDR3 DNA reads TGTGCCAGCACCTCGAAATCAGCGAACACTGAAGCTTTCTTT. The V call is TRBV12-3 or TRBV12-4, the J call TRBJ1-1; no reliable D call. With 7 bases removed from V and 1 base from J, the gap between germline ends came to 13 bases. The CDR3 is 14 residues long.

In the case of this clonotype: This clone may be a read error of a much larger clone one base away. This chain uses TRBV18 with TRBJ2-7, with 8 bases matching TRBD1. The CDR3 spans 15 residues. The germline V gene has CDR1 KGHSH and CDR2 LQKENI. With V trimmed by 3 bases and J by 2 bases, 6 bases remained unmatched. The CDR3 reads CASSPTQGGTYEQYF. The CDR3 DNA reads as TGTGCCAGCTCACCTACACAGGGGGGAACCTACGAGCAGTACTTC.

The chain joins TRBV7-2 to TRBJ2-2; TRBD2 matches at 10 bases. This CDR3 is 16 amino acids long. J was trimmed by 4 bases and V by 5 bases; bases with no gene match: 7. Looked up from germline, CDR1 is SGHTA and CDR2 is FQGNSA. The CDR3 sequence: CASSIKSGRGTGELFF. CDR3 nucleotide sequence: TGTGCCAGCAGCATAAAAAGCGGGAGGGGCACCGGGGAGCTGTTTTTT.

In this sample, this clonotype turned up a few times. The genes are TRBV28 and TRBJ2-1; D ambiguous. CDR3 length: 16 residues. V was trimmed by 2 bases and J by 0 bases, leaving 11 bases between them. Looked up from germline, CDR1 is MDHEN and CDR2 is SYDVKM. The CDR3 bases are TGTGCCAGCAGTTTAGGGCACCTTTTCTCCTACAATGAGCAGTTCTTC. It is translated as CASSLGHLFSYNEQFF.

This clonotype was seen ten or more times. The chain couples TRBV7-8 to TRBJ2-1; no definite D call. Germline CDR1 and CDR2: SGHVS and FQNEAQ. Trimming took off 4 bases at V and 6 bases at J, with 10 bases between the two ends. The CDR3 has 13 residues. In nucleotides, the CDR3 is TGTGCCAGCAGCTCGCGGATTCCCAATGAGCAGTTCTTC. It is translated as CASSSRIPNEQFF.

J is TRBJ2-4 and V is TRBV19; no clear D. V lost 5 bases to trimming and J lost 5 bases, with 16 bases between them. Germline lookup yields CDR1 LNHDA and CDR2 SQIVND (reference sequence). The CDR3 contains 15 residues. CDR3: CASSRLAGRENIQYF. For the CDR3, the DNA is TGTGCCAGTAGTCGCCTCGCCGGACGCGAAAACATTCAGTACTTC.

This clonotype was counted at least ten times. CDR3 sequence reads: CASSLGLAGMNTGELFF. The DNA for the CDR3 is TGTGCCAGCAGCCTTGGACTAGCGGGGATGAACACCGGGGAGCTGTTTTTT. The rearrangement joins TRBV7-6 to TRBJ2-2; 12 bases agree with TRBD2. Germline CDR1 is SGHVS and CDR2 is FNYEAQ. V trimming: 5 bases; J trimming: 1 base; junction bases outside the gene matches: 5. The CDR3 is 17 residues long. Using reference TRBV7-6 and TRBJ2-2 for the parts outside the CDR3, the full variable domain is GAGVSQSPRYKVTKRGQDVALRCDPISGHVSLYWYRQALGQGPEFLTYFNYEAQQDKSGLPNDRFSAERPEGSISTLTIQRTEQRDSAMYRCASSLGLAGMNTGELFFGEGSRLTVL.

Here the CDR3 DNA reads TGTGCCTGGAGATGGGGGGCCCACGGGGAGCTGTTTTTT. Translating it yields CAWRWGAHGELFF. This sequence joins TRBV30 and TRBJ2-2; perhaps D is TRBD1 or TRBD2 (6 bases each). Per the germline V gene, CDR1 is GTSNPN and CDR2 is SVGIG (reference sequence). Deletions cut 3 bases from V and 7 bases from J, with 12 bases between. The CDR3 is 13 residues long.

This clonotype was recorded a few times. The CDR3 here is CASSPRGYGGGFTDYGYTF. CDR3 in DNA: TGTGCCAGCTCACCACGGGGCTATGGGGGAGGATTCACGGACTATGGCTACACCTTC. The J gene is TRBJ1-2, the V gene TRBV18; TRBD1 is a possible D gene (5 bases). CDR3 length: 19 amino acids. CDR1 is KGHSH, CDR2 LQKENI, per germline. V lost 1 base to trimming and J lost 3 bases, with 24 bases between them.

This clonotype was observed at least ten times. This rearrangement joins TRBV20-1 to TRBJ1-1; D is unresolved. V was trimmed by 5 bases and J by 1 base, leaving 14 bases between them. CDR1 and CDR2 from the germline V gene are DFQATT and SNEGSKA (reference sequence). This CDR3 has 14 residues. The CDR3 spells CSALILVANTEAFF. CDR3 nucleotides: TGCAGTGCTCTAATTTTAGTAGCGAACACTGAAGCTTTCTTT.

This clonotype was seen a few times. The chain joins TRBV28 to TRBJ1-3; D is possibly TRBD1 (5 bases). The germline CDR1 and CDR2 sequences are MDHEN and SYDVKM. The V gene lost 8 bases and the J gene lost 0 bases, with 20 bases spanning the gap. The CDR3 runs 17 residues. DNA of the CDR3: TGTGCCAGCTCCGCCCCGCCGGGACGACACTCTGGAAACACCATATATTTT. Translating it yields CASSAPPGRHSGNTIYF.

The rearrangement uses TRBV20-1 and TRBJ1-5; 7 nucleotides align to TRBD1. J lost 1 base, V lost 7 bases, and 4 bases had no gene match. CDR3 length: 13 amino acids. Germline lookup yields CDR1 DFQATT and CDR2 SNEGSKA (reference sequence). The CDR3 is CSVGQESNQPQHF. In DNA, the CDR3 is TGCAGTGTCGGACAGGAAAGCAATCAGCCCCAGCATTTT.

As to this clonotype: An end of the junction does not agree with germline; a read error may underlie this. The chain recombines TRBV12-3 or TRBV12-4 with TRBJ2-6; 8 bases line up with TRBD2. The CDR3 loop spans 11 amino acids. The CDR3 loop is CASSFGRVLHF. The CDR3, as DNA: TGTGCCAGCAGTTTCGGGAGGGTCCTGCACTTC.

The chain combines TRBV28 with TRBJ1-1; tentatively, D is TRBD1 (5 bases). Germline assignment: CDR1 MDHEN and CDR2 SYDVKM. This CDR3 region has 17 residues. V lost 1 base and J 6 bases, leaving 21 bases between the germline ends. The CDR3 region has the DNA TGTGCCAGCAGTTTATTATCTCAGAGGGGTAGGGACGCTGAAGCTTTCTTT. The encoded protein is CASSLLSQRGRDAEAFF.

This clonotype was picked up a small number of times. The V and J genes are TRBV6-2 or TRBV6-3 and TRBJ1-2; D is ambiguous. V lost 0 bases to trimming and J lost 5 bases, with 16 bases between them. The germline CDR1 and CDR2 sequences are MNHEY and SVGEGT. This CDR3 has 16 amino acids. This CDR3 reads CASSYSSAIPTYGYTF. Written as DNA, the CDR3 is TGTGCCAGCAGTTACTCCTCAGCCATCCCCACATATGGCTACACCTTC.

This clonotype was seen ten or more times. This chain joins TRBV7-2 and TRBJ1-5, with D possibly matching TRBD1 (6 bases). Trimming shortened V by 0 bases and J by 6 bases, and 12 bases separated the two germline ends. Per the germline V gene, CDR1 is SGHTA and CDR2 is FQGNSA. The CDR3 loop spans 15 amino acids. The CDR3 nucleotides read TGTGCCAGCAGCTTAGCGGGGGGCTTCACTCAGCCCCAGCATTTT. Translation gives CASSLAGGFTQPQHF. Full variable domain (missing parts from reference TRBV7-2 and TRBJ1-5): GAGVSQSPSNKVTEKGKDVELRCDPISGHTALYWYRQSLGQGLEFLIYFQGNSAPDKSGLPSDRFSAERTGGSVSTLTIQRTQQEDSAVYLCASSLAGGFTQPQHFGDGTRLSIL.